This TCR beta chain appears in the sequencing data of a study of T cell repertoires in cytomegalovirus infection. In the study overall: Recently described HLA-C-restricted plus well-studied HLA-B-restricted CMV epitopes were used. Public TCR beta signatures were indicative of both CMV infection and a matching HLA type.

This clonotype was picked up a small number of times. Its cognate antigen is unknown. This CDR3 contains 14 residues. Trimming at V came to 6 bases and at J to 6 bases, leaving 8 bases not matched to a gene. The germline V gene encodes CDR1 SGHDN and CDR2 FVKESK. Points from the study as a whole: Summed frequency of shared TCR beta families picked out CMV carriers who also had the relevant HLA. HLA-C-restricted CMV clonotypes gave the most frequent clonotype in two of eight donors.

MiXCR, applied by TCRdb to the reads, yields one record per CDR3 protein. The table lists some 940,000 distinct CDR3 sequences, about a third of them singletons, with 13% in the top ten. The chain links TRBV14 to TRBJ2-7; 10 nucleotides agree with TRBD2. Sequenced material: cultured CD8+ T cells from PBMCs, taken from culture after CMV antigen stimulation. This sequence was found in a human donor in good health (CMV status not recorded). Some clones in this sample may be carry-over from other donors' samples. CDR3 coding DNA: TGTGCCAGCAGTCATCGGCTAGCGGGGGTCGAGCAGTACTTC. This gives the protein CASSHRLAGVEQYF.